Following are 11 T cell receptor beta chains from one sample sequenced in a study of PD-1 blockade in classical Hodgkin lymphoma. Here immunoSEQ multiplex PCR was the method, and the copy in TCRdb shows in-frame clones only, minus some. The repertoire includes over 60,000 clones, roughly two thirds of them detected once, and approximately 9.9% sits in the top ten. All trial patients relapsed after autologous stem cell transplantation. Sample: peripheral blood mononuclear cells (PBMCs), taken before the second cycle of nivolumab. Receptor source: a human donor with classical Hodgkin lymphoma.

The V and J genes are TRBV5-1 and TRBJ2-1; 15 nucleotides align to TRBD2. CDR3 length: 15 residues. The J segment lost 7 bases and the V segment lost 4 bases, leaving 3 bases of the junction unmatched. CDR1 is SGHRS and CDR2 is YFSETQ in the germline V gene. In DNA form, the CDR3 reads TGCGCCAGCAGCCCAGGGACTAGCGGGAGGAATGAGCAGTTCTTC. Its protein product is CASSPGTSGRNEQFF. Full variable domain (rest looked up from reference TRBV5-1 and TRBJ2-1): KAGVTQTPRYLIKTRGQQVTLSCSPISGHRSVSWYQQTPGQGLQFLFEYFSETQRNKGNFPGRFSGRQFSNSRSEMNVSTLELGDSALYLCASSPGTSGRNEQFFGPGTRLTVL.

The V and J genes are TRBV28 and TRBJ1-2; D might be TRBD1 (5 bases). The CDR3 has 14 amino acids. From germline, CDR1 is MDHEN and CDR2 SYDVKM. The V and J ends lost 1 base and 3 bases respectively, with 9 bases between them. The CDR3 is CASSLSQGDYGYTF. In DNA, the CDR3 is TGTGCCAGCAGTTTATCCCAGGGAGACTATGGCTACACCTTC.

V and J are TRBV7-6 and TRBJ1-4; D possibly corresponds to TRBD1 (5 bases). CDR1 and CDR2 (germline): SGHVS, FNYEAQ. The CDR3 length is 14 residues. V shed 6 bases and J shed 7 bases, with 15 bases lying between them. CDR3 protein: CASSLVGDGEKLFF. CDR3 nucleotides: TGTGCCAGCAGTCTAGTAGGGGACGGTGAAAAACTGTTTTTT.

This clone was observed a single time. This sequence joins TRBV6-5 and TRBJ2-5; the D is unclear. Germline lookup yields CDR1 MNHEY and CDR2 SVGAGI. This CDR3 has 14 amino acids. The V gene lost 2 bases and the J gene lost 1 base, with 8 bases spanning the gap. In DNA form, the CDR3 reads TGTGCCAGCAGTTACGACACCTTCCAAGAGACCCAGTACTTC. This translates into CASSYDTFQETQYF.

As regards this clone: Other DNA sequences from this sample encode an identical CDR3 as well. This sequence joins TRBV5-1 and TRBJ1-1; 7 bases are a match to TRBD1. V lost 5 bases, J lost 0 bases, and 4 bases stayed unmatched. Germline-derived CDR1 and CDR2 are SGHRS and YFSETQ. The CDR3 runs to 14 residues. This CDR3 reads CASSSGQLNTEAFF. CDR3 bases: TGCGCCAGCAGTTCGGGACAGCTGAACACTGAAGCTTTCTTT.

The J gene is TRBJ2-1, the V gene TRBV7-9; perhaps TRBD2 as D (6 bases). The V and J ends lost 7 bases and 7 bases respectively, with 23 bases between them. The CDR3 is 16 residues long. CDR1 is SEHNR, CDR2 FQNEAQ, per germline (reference sequence). CDR3 protein: CASMPWEAIEGNEQFF. CDR3 sequence (DNA): TGTGCCAGCATGCCCTGGGAGGCTATTGAAGGAAATGAGCAGTTCTTC.

CDR3 sequence: CASSLEAGGGGNEQFF. Written as DNA, the CDR3 is TGTGCCAGCAGCTTAGAGGCAGGGGGCGGAGGGAATGAGCAGTTCTTC. V is TRBV7-2 and J is TRBJ2-1; TRBD1 matches at 8 bases. Per the germline V gene, CDR1 is SGHTA and CDR2 is FQGNSA. This CDR3 region has 16 residues. The J segment lost 7 bases and the V segment lost 1 base, leaving 9 bases of the junction unmatched.

The rearrangement joins TRBV7-9 to TRBJ1-2; D unclear. Trimming stripped 1 base from V and 1 base from J, with 13 bases between. This CDR3 comprises 16 residues. CDR1 and CDR2 from the germline V gene are SEHNR and FQNEAQ (reference sequence). The CDR3 DNA is TGTGCCAGCAGCTTAGAGGATCGAAACCATAACTATGGCTACACCTTC. Translation: CASSLEDRNHNYGYTF.

V usage is TRBV15 and J usage is TRBJ2-5; TRBD1 aligns across 9 bases. Germline CDR1 reads LNHNV; CDR2 reads YYDKDF (reference sequence). This CDR3 is built from 18 residues. V lost 4 bases, J lost 6 bases, and 18 bases stayed unmatched. CDR3 loop: CATSKAQGTGGVLKTQYF. Here the CDR3 DNA reads TGTGCCACCAGCAAAGCCCAGGGTACAGGGGGCGTTTTGAAGACCCAGTACTTC. The full variable domain, completed using reference TRBV15 and TRBJ2-5, is DAMVIQNPRYQVTQFGKPVTLSCSQTLNHNVMYWYQQKSSQAPKLLFHYYDKDFNNEADTPDNFQSRRPNTSFCFLDIRSPGLGDTAMYLCATSKAQGTGGVLKTQYFGPGTRLLVL.

Only a few counts were recorded for this clone. CDR3 region: CASSLGAPGYEQYF. The DNA for the CDR3 is TGTGCCAGCAGTTTGGGGGCCCCTGGGTACGAGCAGTACTTC. This chain uses TRBV27 with TRBJ2-7; maybe TRBD1 (6 bases). There are 14 residues in the CDR3. Trimming removed 3 bases at V and 4 bases at J, with 13 bases between. CDR1 and CDR2 from the germline V gene are MNHEY and SMNVEV (reference sequence).

The chain links TRBV6-5 to TRBJ1-4, with 7 nucleotides matching TRBD1. CDR3 length: 15 residues. Trimming took 6 bases from V and 3 from J; bases not matched to a gene: 7. Germline loops: CDR1 MNHEY, CDR2 SVGAGI. The CDR3 DNA follows: TGTGCCAGCAGGACCGGGACAGTTCCTAATGAAAAACTGTTTTTT. Residues: CASRTGTVPNEKLFF.